The T cell receptor (beta chain) described here comes from a study of T cell responses to AZD1222 COVID-19 vaccine. Study-wide background: Pooled samples include second doses given at about 4 or 12 weeks.

Study-level results: The number of AZD1222 recipients seropositive at baseline was only five to seven. Clonal diversity was possibly underestimated, and the donors were mostly white British, with more females. Without day 14 samples, only post-peak T cell repertoires were studied.

Assay: immunoSEQ multiplex PCR; the TCRdb copy retains only in-frame clones and omits some. Among roughly 100,000 clones listed, 84% were seen once. This clone has at least ten counts. Its antigen is currently unknown. Germline CDR1 SGHRS, CDR2 YFSETQ. The CDR3 sequence is 15 residues long. Trimming shortened V by 1 base and J by 6 bases, and 14 bases separated the two germline ends. The clonotype was recovered from an adult in good health. This chain uses TRBV5-1 with TRBJ2-1; a possible D gene is TRBD1 (6 bases). The source material was peripheral blood, sampled on day 0 of AZD1222 vaccination. Written as DNA, the CDR3 is TGCGCCAGCAGCTTGAGTACAGGGAGTAGCAATGAGCAGTTCTTC. Its protein product is CASSLSTGSSNEQFF.